This entry features one T cell receptor beta chain sequence. Antigen: not known. The germline V gene has CDR1 GTSNPN and CDR2 SVGIG (reference sequence). This CDR3 contains 13 residues. V lost 2 bases and J lost 7; bases outside the gene matches: 8. These data come from a study of CD8+ T cells in alopecia areata. Extracted RNA was reverse transcribed, and the resulting cDNA served as sequencing template. Clones were sequenced by immunoSEQ multiplex PCR, and TCRdb holds only the in-frame ones, with some missing. Altogether more than 150,000 clones are present, less than 65% being singletons, with the ten largest covering roughly 21%. Findings and limits, study-wide: Sequenced scalp T cells also include alphabeta T cells resident in normal skin.

This clonotype originated in a human donor with alopecia areata. The material was CD8+ T cells sorted from blood, obtained at week 0. V gene TRBV30 combines with J gene TRBJ2-7; TRBD1 matches 7 bases. The CDR3 nucleotides are TGTGCCTGGAGTACATCGACAGGGAGTGAGCAGTACTTC. Encoded protein: CAWSTSTGSEQYF.